This TCR beta chain was documented in a study of beta chain features in type 1 diabetes. Since all of the isolated RNA was reverse transcribed, expressed TCRB transcripts were what got sequenced. Method: immunoSEQ multiplex PCR; TCRdb's copy keeps in-frame clones and lacks some. The profile shows 600,000 or so clones, more than 12% of them singletons. Study-level results: Researchers report that Type 1 diabetes patients had moderately but significantly shorter TCRB CDR3s across all four CD4+ subsets.

Concerning this clone: What it recognizes is unknown.

Trimming pared 1 base from V and 13 bases from J, leaving 20 bases between. Germline values: CDR1 MGHDK, CDR2 SYGVNS. This CDR3 is 15 amino acids long. This receptor was taken from a man between 18 and 29 years old with type 1 diabetes. The sample comprised naive CD4+ T cells from blood. This chain connects TRBV25-1 to TRBJ2-1, with a weak D call TRBD1 (5 bases). The DNA of the CDR3 is TGTGCCAGCAGTGAATCATCGGTCCCGAAGGGGAACCAGTTCTTC. As protein: CASSESSVPKGNQFF.